This T cell receptor (beta chain) was captured in a study of blood T cells in healthy people across ages. Study-wide background: Per two T cells, template switching captured roughly one barcoded beta molecule.

Each sample yielded at least 6 million isolated PBMCs. Next came a second PCR, run for about 7 to 12 cycles, which used a sample-barcoded 5' primer along with a J-beta primer mix. Every molecule of cDNA carried a tag from a template-switch adaptor with 12 random nucleotides. TCRdb analysed the 5' RACE reads with MiXCR anew, one entry per CDR3 protein. This sample carries 1.8 million or so distinct CDR3 sequences, about two fifths of them seen once, and the ten largest clones take 23%. From germline, CDR1 is DFQATT and CDR2 SNEGSKA (reference sequence). The V segment lost 2 bases and the J segment 7 bases; nucleotides outside the gene matches: 15. CDR3 length: 16 amino acids.

Sequenced: blood. This TCR came from a human donor in good health. The chain is built from TRBV20-1 and TRBJ2-5; TRBD2 agrees at 8 bases. The CDR3 nucleotides read TGCAGTGCTAGAACCTTGTTGGAGGGGGGACTAGGGACCCAGTACTTC. It translates to CSARTLLEGGLGTQYF.